The present TCR beta chain was sequenced within a study of glioma-infiltrating T cells after dendritic cell vaccination. Overall study context: Dendritic cell vaccination trial patients had either newly diagnosed or recurrent glioblastoma. At biweekly intervals, patients got three intradermal dendritic cell vaccine injections. Study-wide findings and caveats: The cohort had few patients with full blood and tumor sets.

Germline values: CDR1 MDHEN, CDR2 SYDVKM. This CDR3 has 14 amino acids. Trimming took 7 bases from V and 1 from J; bases not matched to a gene: 5. Stated time point: after dendritic cell vaccination, including at tumor progression/relapse. Up to about 2 ug genomic DNA was used for TCRB CDR3 amplification. TCRdb keeps only in-frame clones here, not all; method: immunoSEQ multiplex PCR. The sample gives about 50,000 clones, about 88% of which show up once; approximately 5.3% is in the top ten. In this sample, this clone turned up once. What it binds is unknown. The sequence came from a human donor with glioblastoma. The chain has TRBV28 and TRBJ2-7, with 9 bases matching TRBD1. The specimen was blood, collected after dendritic cell vaccination. In nucleotides, the CDR3 is TGTGCCAGCACCTGGACAGGGGCATCCTACGAGCAGTACTTC. This gives the protein CASTWTGASYEQYF. Looking up the rest from reference TRBV28 and TRBJ2-7 gives the full variable domain: DVKVTQSSRYLVKRTGEKVFLECVQDMDHENMFWYRQDPGLGLRLIYFSYDVKMKEKGDIPEGYSVSREKKERFSLILESASTNQTSMYLCASTWTGASYEQYFGPGTRLTVT.